This TCR beta chain was observed in a study of cytomegalovirus exposure and HLA in healthy donors. Study results and limitations: Versus the roughly 690-donor mean, an Asian-associated ancestry cluster reportedly showed fewer N-insertions in a later analysis.

PCR was performed using 60 Vbeta and 13 Jbeta primers. How the authors handled the data: An analysis that came later counted 80 million or so unique TCR beta chains, around 12 million shared. Clones were read by immunoSEQ multiplex PCR, and TCRdb kept only the in-frame ones, dropping some. That table gives V, J and clone size, and the DNA gave D and trimming. The sample shows about 110,000 clones, 75% to 85% of them seen only once. Germline V gene lookup returns CDR1 SGHRS and CDR2 YFSETQ. The germline V and J ends were trimmed by 5 bases and 2 bases, with 10 bases remaining between them. CDR3 length: 14 amino acids. Details on this clone: The antigen is undetermined.

The sequencing sample was made of PBMCs. This sequence originates from a man aged 25-40 years in good health and CMV-seronegative. The chain couples TRBV5-1 to TRBJ2-2, with D possibly being TRBD1 (5 bases). DNA of the CDR3: TGCGCCAGCAGTCACGACAGCAACACCGGGGAGCTGTTTTTT. It translates to CASSHDSNTGELFF. Combining the CDR3 with reference TRBV5-1 and TRBJ2-2 gives the whole variable domain KAGVTQTPRYLIKTRGQQVTLSCSPISGHRSVSWYQQTPGQGLQFLFEYFSETQRNKGNFPGRFSGRQFSNSRSEMNVSTLELGDSALYLCASSHDSNTGELFFGEGSRLTVL.